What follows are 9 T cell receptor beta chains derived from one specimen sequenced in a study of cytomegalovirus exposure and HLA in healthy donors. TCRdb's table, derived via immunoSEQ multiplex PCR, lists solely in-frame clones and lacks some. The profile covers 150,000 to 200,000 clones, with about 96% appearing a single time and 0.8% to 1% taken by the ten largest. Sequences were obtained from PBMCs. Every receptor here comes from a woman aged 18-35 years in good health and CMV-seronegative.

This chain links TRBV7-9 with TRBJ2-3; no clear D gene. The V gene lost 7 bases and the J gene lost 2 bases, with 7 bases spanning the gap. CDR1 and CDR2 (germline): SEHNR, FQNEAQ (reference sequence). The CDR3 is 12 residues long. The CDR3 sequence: CASNRDTDTQYF. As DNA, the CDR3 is TGTGCCAGCAATCGAGACACAGATACGCAGTATTTT.

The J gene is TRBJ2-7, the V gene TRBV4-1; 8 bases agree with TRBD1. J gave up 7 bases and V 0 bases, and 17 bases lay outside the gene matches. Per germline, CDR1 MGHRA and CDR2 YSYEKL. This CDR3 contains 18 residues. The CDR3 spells CASSQDGQGTPRSGEQYF. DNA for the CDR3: TGCGCCAGCAGCCAAGATGGACAGGGTACTCCTCGGTCCGGTGAGCAGTACTTC.

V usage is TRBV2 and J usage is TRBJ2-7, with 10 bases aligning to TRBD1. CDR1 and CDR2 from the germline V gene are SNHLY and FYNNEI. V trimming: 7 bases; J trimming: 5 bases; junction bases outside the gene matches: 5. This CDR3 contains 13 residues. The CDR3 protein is CASTGQGLNEQYF. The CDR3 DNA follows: TGTGCCAGCACGGGACAGGGGTTAAACGAGCAGTACTTC. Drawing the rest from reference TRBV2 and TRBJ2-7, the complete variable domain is EPEVTQTPSHQVTQMGQEVILRCVPISNHLYFYWYRQILGQKVEFLVSFYNNEISEKSEIFDDQFSVERPDGSNFTLKIRSTKLEDSAMYFCASTGQGLNEQYFGPGTRLTVT.

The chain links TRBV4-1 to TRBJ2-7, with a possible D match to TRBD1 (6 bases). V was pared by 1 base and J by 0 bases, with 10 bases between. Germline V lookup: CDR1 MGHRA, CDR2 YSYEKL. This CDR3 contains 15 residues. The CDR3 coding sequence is TGCGCCAGCAGCCAAGGCTCGGACAGCTCCTACGAGCAGTACTTC. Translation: CASSQGSDSSYEQYF.

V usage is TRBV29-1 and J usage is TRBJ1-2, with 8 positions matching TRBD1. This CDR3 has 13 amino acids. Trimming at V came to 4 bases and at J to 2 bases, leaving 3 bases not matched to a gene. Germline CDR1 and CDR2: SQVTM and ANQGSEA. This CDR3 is CSVGTGRNYGYTF. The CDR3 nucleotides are TGCAGCGTTGGGACAGGGAGAAACTATGGCTACACCTTC.

The CDR3 here is CASSLQNTGELFF. The CDR3 DNA sequence: TGTGCCAGCAGCTTACAGAACACCGGGGAGCTGTTTTTT. The V call is TRBV11-2, the J call TRBJ2-2; D call uncertain. The CDR3 extends over 13 amino acids. Germline CDR1 reads SGHAT; CDR2 reads FQNNGV. With 2 bases removed from V and 1 base from J, the gap between germline ends came to 2 bases.

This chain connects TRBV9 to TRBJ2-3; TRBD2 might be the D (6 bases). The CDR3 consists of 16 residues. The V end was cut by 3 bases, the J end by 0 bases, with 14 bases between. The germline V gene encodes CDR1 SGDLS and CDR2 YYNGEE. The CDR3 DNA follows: TGTGCCAGCAGCGCTATACCGGGGGTAAGCACAGATACGCAGTATTTT. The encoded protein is CASSAIPGVSTDTQYF.

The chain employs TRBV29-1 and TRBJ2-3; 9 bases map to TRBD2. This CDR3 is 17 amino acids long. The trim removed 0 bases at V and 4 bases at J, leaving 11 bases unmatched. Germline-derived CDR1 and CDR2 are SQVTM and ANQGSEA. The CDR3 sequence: CSVEDKRGGGAPDTQYF. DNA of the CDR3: TGCAGCGTTGAAGATAAGAGGGGCGGGGGGGCCCCAGATACGCAGTATTTT.

The CDR3 sequence: CTSLTGTGFLFSGNTIYF. CDR3 in DNA: TGCACCAGCCTTACCGGGACAGGGTTTTTGTTTTCTGGAAACACCATATATTTT. The V call is TRBV1, the J call TRBJ1-3; the table calls TRBD1, which could not be checked here. TRBV1 is a listed pseudogene. The CDR3 covers 18 residues.